These 30 T cell receptor beta chains originate from one sample sequenced in a study of CD4+ T cells in melanoma (dated by TCRdb to between 2021 and 2024). The library was obtained by the immunoSEQ multiplex PCR assay. In TCRdb, the immuneACCESS table is reduced to in-frame sequences with V and J assigned. These tables do not hold every clone; where another copy was compared, an unresolved V gene accounts for under half, and the others remain unexplained. For this sample there are approximately 5,700 clones; about 70% appear just once. Around 22% of the sample goes to the ten largest clones. The specimen was cells from a culture (not recorded whether cultured in vitro). These receptors came from a human donor with melanoma.

This chain joins TRBV24-1 and TRBJ1-5; a weak D match, TRBD1 (6 bases). This CDR3 comprises 16 residues. In germline, CDR1 is KGHDR, CDR2 SFDVKD. Trimming took 1 base from V and 3 from J, leaving 12 bases between them. In DNA form, the CDR3 reads TGTGCCACCAGTGATTTCTTCAGGGGACTCAATCAGCCCCAGCATTTT. Its protein product is CATSDFFRGLNQPQHF.

This clone was counted a single time. This chain joins TRBV18 and TRBJ2-5; no clear D gene. Germline loops: CDR1 KGHSH, CDR2 LQKENI. CDR3 length equals 18 residues. The V end was cut by 0 bases, the J end by 5 bases, with 22 bases between. The DNA of the CDR3 is TGTGCCAGCTCACCACCGGTTGTTATGGGCCCCAAAGGGGAGACCCAGTACTTC. Translating gives CASSPPVVMGPKGETQYF.

The rearrangement links TRBV7-8 to TRBJ1-5, with 7 bases aligning to TRBD1. CDR3 size: 16 residues. Germline V gives CDR1 SGHVS, CDR2 FQNEAQ. The ends lost 0 bases at V and 5 bases at J; junction bases unmatched: 7. CDR3 loop: CASSLAPRQGHQPQHF. The CDR3 region has the DNA TGTGCCAGCAGCTTAGCGCCTCGACAGGGTCATCAGCCCCAGCATTTT.

V and J are TRBV29-1 and TRBJ2-1; no clear D gene. The V end lost 1 base, the J end lost 0 bases, and 10 bases lay between the germline ends. Germline assignment: CDR1 SQVTM and CDR2 ANQGSEA. The CDR3 is 15 residues long. CDR3 sequence: CSVEGIGRSYNEQFF. CDR3 DNA sequence: TGCAGCGTTGAAGGCATAGGCCGCTCCTACAATGAGCAGTTCTTC.

The V gene is TRBV15, the J gene TRBJ2-1; TRBD1 aligns across 10 bases. CDR3 length: 18 amino acids. The germline V gene has CDR1 LNHNV and CDR2 YYDKDF (reference sequence). After removal of 0 bases from V and 7 bases from J, the junction contained 12 bases not matched to a gene. The CDR3: CATSRESNTGTGVNEQFF. The CDR3 bases are TGTGCCACCAGCAGAGAAAGCAATACCGGGACAGGGGTGAATGAGCAGTTCTTC.

This chain connects TRBV5-6 to TRBJ2-7, with 8 bases matching TRBD1. The length of the CDR3 is 16 residues. V was pared by 3 bases and J by 1 base, with 9 bases of the junction left unmatched. CDR1 and CDR2 from the germline V gene are SGHDT and YYEEEE. As DNA, the CDR3 is TGTGCCAGCAGCTCCTATCGGACAGGGCTTTCCTACGAGCAGTACTTC. Amino acids: CASSSYRTGLSYEQYF.

The chain joins TRBV3-1 (or the pseudogene TRBV3-2) to TRBJ2-2, with 10 bases lining up with TRBD2. CDR1 is LGHDT and CDR2 is YNNKEL in the germline V gene (reference sequence). This CDR3 spans 17 amino acids. The trim removed 5 bases at V and 1 base at J, leaving 7 bases unmatched. The CDR3 protein is CASSRLAGVENTGELFF. The CDR3 DNA reads TGTGCCAGCAGCAGGCTAGCGGGGGTAGAGAACACCGGGGAGCTGTTTTTT.

CDR3 DNA sequence: TGTGCCAGCAGCTTAGCGCTGGTGACAGGGGCACAAACCGGGGAGCTGTTTTTT. This translates into CASSLALVTGAQTGELFF. The V and J genes are TRBV7-9 and TRBJ2-2, with TRBD1 identical over 8 bases. Per germline, CDR1 SEHNR and CDR2 FQNEAQ (reference sequence). Trimming took 0 bases from V and 5 from J; bases not matched to a gene: 11. The length of the CDR3 is 18 residues. Full variable domain (missing parts from reference TRBV7-9 and TRBJ2-2): DTGVSQNPRHKITKRGQNVTFRCDPISEHNRLYWYRQTLGQGPEFLTYFQNEAQLEKSRLLSDRFSAERPKGSFSTLEIQRTEQGDSAMYLCASSLALVTGAQTGELFFGEGSRLTVL.

The rearrangement uses TRBV29-1 and TRBJ2-1, with TRBD2 identical over 10 bases. V trimming: 6 bases; J trimming: 10 bases; junction bases outside the gene matches: 6. This CDR3 comprises 12 residues. The V gene's germline CDR1 is SQVTM and CDR2 ANQGSEA. CDR3 residues: CSVRLAGGEQFF. Here the CDR3 DNA reads TGCAGCGTGAGATTAGCGGGGGGCGAGCAGTTCTTC.

This clone was detected only a few times. This sample includes further DNA sequences coding for the same CDR3. The chain carries TRBV10-3 and TRBJ2-7, with unresolved D. The CDR3 spans 12 residues. Germline CDR1 is ENHRY and CDR2 is SYGVKD. V lost 0 bases, J lost 2 bases, and 2 bases lay in between. DNA for the CDR3: TGTGCCATCAGTGAGTCCCCCTACGAGCAGTACTTC. Protein product: CAISESPYEQYF.

The J gene is TRBJ2-7, the V gene TRBV30; D could derive from TRBD1 or TRBD2 (7 bases each). The CDR3 has 15 residues. Trimming removed 0 bases at V and 3 bases at J, with 15 bases between. In germline, CDR1 is GTSNPN, CDR2 SVGIG (reference sequence). The CDR3 DNA sequence: TGTGCCTGGAGTGTCAGGGGGGGGGCAATCTACGAGCAGTACTTC. It specifies CAWSVRGGAIYEQYF.

V usage is TRBV3-1 (or the pseudogene TRBV3-2) and J usage is TRBJ1-6; the D gene is possibly TRBD1 (6 bases). The CDR3 extends over 14 amino acids. CDR1 and CDR2 (germline): LGHDT, YNNKEL (reference sequence). V dropped 5 bases and J dropped 9 bases, with 14 bases sitting between them. DNA of the CDR3: TGTGCCAGCAGCTCAAATCAGGGGCTTTCACCCCTCCACTTT. Its protein product is CASSSNQGLSPLHF.

V is TRBV29-1 and J is TRBJ2-7; D is perhaps TRBD1 (6 bases). V was trimmed by 6 bases and J by 6 bases, leaving 12 bases between them. This CDR3 has 11 amino acids. Germline CDR1 and CDR2: SQVTM and ANQGSEA. DNA of the CDR3: TGCAGCGTAACAGGGATGGGCGAGCAGTACTTC. Encoded protein: CSVTGMGEQYF.

V and J are TRBV5-1 and TRBJ2-1; a weak D match, TRBD1 (6 bases). Germline assignment: CDR1 SGHRS and CDR2 YFSETQ. This CDR3 has 15 residues. V shed 0 bases and J shed 5 bases, with 12 bases lying between them. CDR3 region: CASSLDVRDNNEQFF. As DNA, the CDR3 is TGCGCCAGCAGCTTGGACGTCAGGGACAACAATGAGCAGTTCTTC.

The CDR3 sequence: CASSLVAGGLYSNQPQHF. The CDR3 DNA reads as TGTGCCAGCAGCTTAGTGGCAGGGGGTCTTTATAGCAATCAGCCCCAGCATTTT. The chain couples TRBV7-2 to TRBJ1-5; 7 nucleotides line up with TRBD1. The length of the CDR3 is 18 residues. After removal of 1 base from V and 0 bases from J, the junction contained 9 bases not matched to a gene. CDR1 is SGHTA, CDR2 FQGNSA, per germline.

In its sample, this clone ranks as medium-sized. V usage is TRBV6-5 and J usage is TRBJ1-1; tentative D call: TRBD1 (5 bases). V lost 5 bases to trimming and J lost 6 bases, with 16 bases between them. This CDR3 contains 14 residues. Germline V gives CDR1 MNHEY, CDR2 SVGAGI. CDR3 nucleotide sequence: TGTGCCAGCAGTCTTAACCCAGGGACCGCTGAAGCTTTCTTT. This gives the protein CASSLNPGTAEAFF.

The V gene is TRBV28, the J gene TRBJ2-5; 8 nucleotides match TRBD1. J lost 5 bases, V lost 5 bases, and 13 bases had no gene match. The CDR3 length is 16 residues. The germline gives CDR1 MDHEN, CDR2 SYDVKM. The CDR3 coding sequence is TGTGCCAGCAGTACCCCGGACAGGGATTTTGTTGAGACCCAGTACTTC. As protein: CASSTPDRDFVETQYF.

This clone has only a few counts. The chain carries TRBV30 and TRBJ1-2; D not certain. The CDR3 is 12 amino acids. Germline CDR1 GTSNPN, CDR2 SVGIG (reference sequence). The V gene lost 2 bases and the J gene lost 1 base, with 5 bases spanning the gap. The CDR3: CAWSSVNYGYTF. CDR3 DNA: TGTGCCTGGAGTTCTGTTAACTATGGCTACACCTTC.

This sequence joins TRBV9 and TRBJ1-6; D unresolved. CDR3 length: 15 amino acids. CDR1 and CDR2 from the germline V gene are SGDLS and YYNGEE. Trimming removed 0 bases from V and 6 bases from J, with 10 bases in between. The CDR3 sequence is CASSVEWSSNSPLHF. CDR3 nucleotides: TGTGCCAGCAGCGTAGAATGGAGTTCTAATTCACCCCTCCACTTT.

This clone was recorded only once. The chain couples TRBV10-1 to TRBJ2-4; tentatively, D is TRBD1 (5 bases). CDR3 length: 15 amino acids. Trimming shortened V by 10 bases and J by 2 bases, and 18 bases separated the two germline ends. Germline CDR1 is WNHNN and CDR2 is SYGVQD (reference sequence). CDR3 residues: CATRFRARPKNIQYF. CDR3 sequence (DNA): TGCGCCACCCGGTTCAGGGCCCGGCCCAAAAACATTCAGTACTTC.

The chain links TRBV12-5 to TRBJ2-5; D is unclear. Germline-derived CDR1 and CDR2 are LGHNT and FRNRAP. The CDR3 consists of 11 residues. Trimming left V 9 bases short and J 5 bases short, with 10 bases between. This chain's CDR3 is CASRGVETQYF. CDR3 DNA: TGTGCTAGCCGAGGCGTTGAGACCCAGTACTTC.

This clone was recorded a few times. This chain connects TRBV4-3 to TRBJ1-2, with 8 positions matching TRBD1. The CDR3 sequence is 14 residues long. V lost 4 bases and J lost 2; bases outside the gene matches: 3. Germline V gene data show CDR1 as LGHNA and CDR2 as YSLEER. CDR3 bases: TGCGCCAGCAGCCGAGGACAGGGCAACTATGGCTACACCTTC. It encodes CASSRGQGNYGYTF.

This clone was detected a few times. This chain links TRBV28 with TRBJ1-2, with D maybe TRBD1 (5 bases). The germline V gene encodes CDR1 MDHEN and CDR2 SYDVKM. The CDR3 runs to 13 residues. The germline V and J ends were trimmed by 6 bases and 2 bases, with 10 bases remaining between them. Here the CDR3 DNA reads TGTGCCAGCAGGGGGGGAATGAACTATGGCTACACCTTC. Its translation: CASRGGMNYGYTF.

This clone is medium-sized. DNA of the CDR3: TGTGCCAGCGGACGAGGGGGCACTGAAGCTTTCTTT. Translation: CASGRGGTEAFF. The J gene is TRBJ1-1, the V gene TRBV27; D might be TRBD1 (6 bases). The CDR3 totals 12 residues. V lost 8 bases, J lost 4 bases, and 11 bases lay in between. CDR1 is MNHEY and CDR2 is SMNVEV in the germline V gene (reference sequence).

V and J are TRBV6-5 and TRBJ1-3; no clear D gene. V gave up 0 bases and J gave up 0 bases, with 9 bases separating them. Germline V CDR1 and CDR2: MNHEY, SVGAGI. This CDR3 is built from 16 residues. In DNA form, the CDR3 reads TGTGCCAGCAGTTACTCCTCCCGAAGCTCTGGAAACACCATATATTTT. This translates into CASSYSSRSSGNTIYF.

This clone was seen more than once but under ten times. V gene TRBV6-1 combines with J gene TRBJ1-6; no clear D gene. CDR1 is MNHNS and CDR2 is SASEGT in the germline V gene. Trimming removed 3 bases at V and 3 bases at J, with 9 bases between. This CDR3 spans 15 amino acids. In DNA form, the CDR3 reads TGTGCCAGCAGTGAGTTGGTCAGCTATAATTCACCCCTCCACTTT. Translation: CASSELVSYNSPLHF.

The CDR3 nucleotides are TGTGCCAGTAGTCCGACAGGGACTGAAGCTTTCTTT. The encoded protein is CASSPTGTEAFF. The genes are TRBV27 and TRBJ1-1, with 7 positions matching TRBD1. Trimming removed 9 bases from V and 5 bases from J; junction bases left unmatched: 6. Germline V gives CDR1 MNHEY, CDR2 SMNVEV (reference sequence). This CDR3 contains 12 residues.

In this sample, this clone turned up a few times. The chain combines TRBV2 with TRBJ1-2; D is unresolved. The V gene lost 10 bases and the J gene lost 2 bases, with 11 bases spanning the gap. Germline V lookup: CDR1 SNHLY, CDR2 FYNNEI. The CDR3 is 12 residues long. The chain's CDR3 is CATEDPNYGYTF. The CDR3 nucleotides are TGTGCCACCGAGGACCCGAACTATGGCTACACCTTC.

This clone was counted only a few times. This rearrangement joins TRBV21-1 to TRBJ1-1. TRBV21-1 is a pseudogene segment. The CDR3 sequence is 14 residues long. CDR3 DNA sequence: TGTGCCAGCAGCAAACCAACGGCGAACACTGAAGCTTTCTTT. Its translation: CASSKPTANTEAFF.

The J gene is TRBJ1-1, the V gene TRBV6-5; 7 positions match TRBD1. Germline V gives CDR1 MNHEY, CDR2 SVGAGI. The V segment lost 4 bases and the J segment 10 bases; nucleotides outside the gene matches: 9. The CDR3 length is 13 residues. DNA of the CDR3: TGTGCCAGCAGTTCTGGACAGGTCGGACGAGCTTTCTTT. This codes for CASSSGQVGRAFF.